A selection of T cell receptor beta chains follows, all from one sample in a study of blood T cell repertoires in COVID-19. Profiled with immunoSEQ multiplex PCR; TCRdb holds only in-frame clones, not every one. The sample yields about 160,000 clones, about 85% seen once. The sequencing input was peripheral blood. These receptors originate from a woman between 45 and 60 years old with COVID-19, enrolled during active disease. Both conserved end residues are part of each CDR3. D genes are given only for firm matches. The size entry is marked missing in some rows and otherwise reads once, few, many or a size class.

d_gene	abundance	v_gene	j_gene	CDR3nt	CDR3aa
-	-	TRBV28	TRBJ1-5	TGTGCCAGCAGACCCGGAGGGCAGCCCCAGCATTTT	CASRPGGQPQHF
-	-	TRBV2	TRBJ2-7	TGTGCCAGCAGTGAAGCGAATTGGGTGGGGGCAGGATACGAGCAGTACTTC	CASSEANWVGAGYEQYF
TRBD1	-	TRBV30	TRBJ1-2	TGTGCCTGGAGTCCGACAGGGGGCGACTATGGCTACACCTTC	CAWSPTGGDYGYTF
TRBD2	-	TRBV6-1	TRBJ2-5	TGTGCCAGCAGTGAAACTAGCGGATTAGAGACCCAGTACTTC	CASSETSGLETQYF
TRBD1	-	TRBV27	TRBJ2-4	TGTGCCAGCAGTTTGAAGGCAGGGGGCGCCACCAAAAACATTCAGTACTTC	CASSLKAGGATKNIQYF
TRBD2	-	TRBV19	TRBJ2-7	TGTGCCAGCAGACTAGCGGGGGGGCTGGAGCAGTACTTC	CASRLAGGLEQYF
TRBD1	-	TRBV2	TRBJ2-3	TGTGCCAGCGAATCTCCGGGACAGGGGGCAGATACGCAGTATTTT	CASESPGQGADTQYF
TRBD1	once	TRBV7-9	TRBJ2-2	TGTGCCAGTCGGGGGACAGGGGACACCGGGGAGCTGTTTTTT	CASRGTGDTGELFF
-	-	TRBV19	TRBJ1-2	TGTGCCAGTAGTCAAGACAGAGACTATGGCTACACCTTC	CASSQDRDYGYTF
-	-	TRBV30	TRBJ2-2	TGTGCCTGGAGTGAGGGGGACAACACCGGGGAGCTGTTTTTT	CAWSEGDNTGELFF
-	-	TRBV11-2	TRBJ1-1	TGTGCCAGCAGCAGGAGGATGGAACCTGAAGCTTTCTTT	CASSRRMEPEAFF
TRBD1	-	TRBV5-1	TRBJ1-2	TGCGCCAGCAGCTTGGCAGGGGGCGATGGCTACACCTTC	CASSLAGGDGYTF
TRBD1	-	TRBV19	TRBJ2-1	TGTGCCAGTAAGTTTGGACAGGGGATCGATGAGCAGTTCTTC	CASKFGQGIDEQFF
-	-	TRBV30	TRBJ2-1	TGTGCCTGGACGACAGGACTCTACAATGAGCAGTTCTTC	CAWTTGLYNEQFF
TRBD2	-	TRBV30	TRBJ2-7	TGTGCCTGGGGGGGGAGTAGCGGGGTGTCCTACGAGCAGTACTTC	CAWGGSSGVSYEQYF
-	-	TRBV30	TRBJ2-1	TGTGCCTGGAGGGAGACAGGAGTACCCTCATTCTTC	CAWRETGVPSFF
-	-	TRBV30	TRBJ1-4	TGTGCCTGGAGTCCCGGGACACATAATGAAAAACTGTTTTTT	CAWSPGTHNEKLFF
-	-	TRBV5-5	TRBJ1-6	TGTGCCAGCAGCTTAGAGGGCGGGGGAGCGGCACCCCTCCACTTT	CASSLEGGGAAPLHF
-	-	TRBV6-1	TRBJ2-5	TGTGCCAGCAGTGAGGCGGTGGAGACCCAGTACTTC	CASSEAVETQYF
-	-	TRBV21-1	TRBJ2-3	TGTGCCAGCAGCAAAGTTGACACTCTTAGCACAGATACGCAGTATTTT	CASSKVDTLSTDTQYF
-	-	TRBV18	TRBJ1-1	TGTGCCAGCTCACCACAAGGGGGTTCGAGGATTATGAACACTGAAGCTTTCTTT	CASSPQGGSRIMNTEAFF
TRBD1	few	TRBV27	TRBJ1-5	TGTGCCAGCTGTGAGGCAGGGGGCGTCGGTCAGCCCCAGCATTTT	CASCEAGGVGQPQHF
TRBD2	-	TRBV27	TRBJ2-1	TGTGCCAGCAGTCCCCCCGGGGGGAATGAGCAGTTCTTC	CASSPPGGNEQFF
TRBD1	-	TRBV6-1	TRBJ1-3	TGTGCCAGCAGTGCCCTGGAAACAGGGGCTGGAAACACCATATATTTT	CASSALETGAGNTIYF
TRBD2	-	TRBV27	TRBJ2-1	TGTGCCAGCAGGGCACGGGGGGGCCACAATGAGCAGTTCTTC	CASRARGGHNEQFF
-	-	TRBV3-1/TRBV3-2	TRBJ2-7	TGTGCCAGCAGCCACGGGTCCTCTGAGCAGTACTTC	CASSHGSSEQYF
TRBD1	-	TRBV25-1	TRBJ1-5	TGTGCCAGCAGTGTGGGGCAGGGGGCTAGCAATCAGCCCCAGCATTTT	CASSVGQGASNQPQHF
-	-	TRBV11-2	TRBJ1-1	TGTGCCAGCAGCTTGAGGGGGGGCCCCGAGGTTCGTACTGAAGCTTTCTTT	CASSLRGGPEVRTEAFF
TRBD2	-	TRBV7-9	TRBJ2-1	TGTGCCAGCAGCTTAGTGAGGTCGGCTAGCGGGCGGAATGAGCAGTTCTTC	CASSLVRSASGRNEQFF
TRBD2	-	TRBV3-1/TRBV3-2	TRBJ2-3	TGTGCCAGCAGCCTTAGCGGGGGGCACTCTAGCACAGATACGCAGTATTTT	CASSLSGGHSSTDTQYF
TRBD2	-	TRBV7-9	TRBJ2-3	TGTGCCAGCAGCTCTACTAGCGGGGGGACGCTAGATACGCAGTATTTT	CASSSTSGGTLDTQYF
-	-	TRBV30	TRBJ1-2	TGTGCCCGTTCTCTGGGGAGCTATGGCTACACCTTC	CARSLGSYGYTF
-	few	TRBV25-1	TRBJ2-1	TGTGCCAGCAAGGACGCGGGGACCTACAATGAGCAGTTCTTC	CASKDAGTYNEQFF